This T cell receptor (beta chain) emerged from a study of identical twins. Each CDR3 protein is one row after TCRdb ran MiXCR on the 5' RACE reads. Here the sample spans about 470,000 distinct CDR3 sequences, roughly a quarter being singletons. V was shortened by 6 bases and J by 5 bases, with 14 bases between the two germline ends. CDR1 and CDR2 from the germline V gene are DFQATT and SNEGSKA (reference sequence). The CDR3 totals 13 residues. This clonotype was counted a few times. The sample was also linked to a second study, of T cells expressing NK-cell markers.

The J gene is TRBJ2-1, the V gene TRBV20-1; no definite D call. Material: CD4+ T cells sorted from blood. The TCR was taken from a woman younger than 30 in good health. CDR3 sequence (DNA): TGCAGTGCCTTTGGAACGGTTAACAATGAGCAGTTCTTC. Translation gives CSAFGTVNNEQFF.